This T cell receptor beta chain was captured by sequencing in a study of identical twins. Study results and caveats: Twin sharing of out-of-frame TCR alpha was underestimated by models in monozygotic pairs. Twins' excess sharing was less marked for out-of-frame beta sequences.

In germline, CDR1 is MRHNA, CDR2 SNTAGT. With 0 bases removed from V and 5 bases from J, the gap between germline ends came to 10 bases. CDR3 length: 14 amino acids. A single record per CDR3 protein comes from TCRdb applying MiXCR to the 5' RACE reads. The table has 640,000 or so distinct CDR3 sequences, roughly 6% seen once. Points on this clonotype: Its antigen remains unidentified.

The material sequenced was naive T cells sorted from blood. The V and J genes are TRBV6-4 and TRBJ2-5, with D possibly being TRBD1 (5 bases). This clonotype was obtained from a man younger than 30 in good health. CDR3 sequence: CASSDSAGSETQYF. CDR3 DNA: TGTGCCAGCAGTGACTCGGCAGGGTCGGAGACCCAGTACTTC.